The clone carrying this T cell receptor beta chain was recorded at least ten times. Its antigen is not known. This CDR3 comprises 14 residues. Germline V gene sequence: CDR1 KGHSH, CDR2 LQKENI. With V trimmed by 2 bases and J by 6 bases, 4 bases remained unmatched. The record originates from a study of spatial heterogeneity in lung cancer. The time point was: sample taken at primary tumor resection. The donors, 60 to 80 patients with untreated early-stage non-small cell lung cancer, provided the samples. Sequencing of whole RNA from tumor, nontumor lung or frozen PBMC involved no sorting. TCRdb itself ran the 5' RACE reads through MiXCR, one entry per CDR3 protein. The sample lists around 9,900 distinct CDR3 sequences, 5% to 7% occurring once. Study-level results: The number of expanded tumor alpha and beta chains correlated with mutation number.

The J gene is TRBJ1-3, the V gene TRBV18; TRBD1 matches at 7 bases. This sequence originates from a female donor with early-stage non-small cell lung cancer. Material: lung tumor tissue, obtained at surgery. CDR3 sequence: CASSPRDSSNTIYF. The CDR3 DNA reads TGTGCCAGCTCACCAAGGGACAGCTCAAACACCATATATTTT.